A single TCR beta chain is shown here with its context. Antigen: not known. The sample originates from a study of early T cells in non-severe SARS-CoV-2 infection. General study findings and limits: In VDJdb matching, anti-spike CD8 responses were favored while private and CD4 specificities went missing.

Individual cDNA molecules received unique molecular identifiers during library preparation. TCRdb reprocessed the 5' RACE reads with MiXCR, giving one entry per CDR3 protein. The sample records around 99,000 distinct CDR3 sequences, 11% being singletons. Trimming took off 6 bases at V and 2 bases at J, with 12 bases between the two ends. Germline-derived CDR1 and CDR2 are MDHEN and SYDVKM. CDR3 size: 14 residues. The V and J genes are TRBV28 and TRBJ2-3; unclear D gene. The specimen was whole blood. This receptor was obtained from an adult who was a healthcare worker with PCR-confirmed SARS-CoV-2 infection or an uninfected control (not recorded which). The chain's CDR3 is CASSPHSLTDTQYF. DNA of the CDR3: TGTGCCAGCAGCCCACATTCCCTCACAGATACGCAGTATTTT. Drawing the rest from reference TRBV28 and TRBJ2-3, the complete variable domain is DVKVTQSSRYLVKRTGEKVFLECVQDMDHENMFWYRQDPGLGLRLIYFSYDVKMKEKGDIPEGYSVSREKKERFSLILESASTNQTSMYLCASSPHSLTDTQYFGPGTRLTVL.